The T cell receptor (beta chain) described here comes from a study of blood T cell repertoires in COVID-19. Libraries were prepared by immunoSEQ multiplex PCR; TCRdb keeps only in-frame clonotypes and omits some of them. Of about 19,000 clones in the sample, about nine tenths were seen once. The CDR3 is 11 amino acids. The V end was cut by 3 bases, the J end by 2 bases, with 5 bases between. Germline loops: CDR1 GTSNPN, CDR2 SVGIG (reference sequence). The source material was peripheral blood. The rearrangement uses TRBV30 and TRBJ2-7; D unresolved. This receptor was taken from a human donor in a cohort sampled during active COVID-19. This CDR3 reads CAWRQTYEQYF. The CDR3, as DNA: TGTGCCTGGAGACAGACCTACGAGCAGTACTTC.